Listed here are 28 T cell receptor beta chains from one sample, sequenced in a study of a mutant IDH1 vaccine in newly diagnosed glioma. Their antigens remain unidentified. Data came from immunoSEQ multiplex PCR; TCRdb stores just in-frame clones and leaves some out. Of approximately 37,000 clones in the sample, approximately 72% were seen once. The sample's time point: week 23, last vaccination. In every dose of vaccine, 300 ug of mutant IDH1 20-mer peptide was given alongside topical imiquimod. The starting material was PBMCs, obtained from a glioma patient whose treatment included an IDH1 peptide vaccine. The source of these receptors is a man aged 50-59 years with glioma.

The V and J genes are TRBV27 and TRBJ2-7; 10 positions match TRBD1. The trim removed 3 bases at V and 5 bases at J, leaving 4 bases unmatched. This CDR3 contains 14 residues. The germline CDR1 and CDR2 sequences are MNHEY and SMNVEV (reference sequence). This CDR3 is CASSFDGQGDEQYF. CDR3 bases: TGTGCCAGCAGTTTTGATGGACAGGGGGACGAGCAGTACTTC.

The CDR3 DNA sequence: TGTGCCATCAGCCGAAGGGCGGTGGGGTTGGAGAACACTGAAGCTTTCTTT. This encodes CAISRRAVGLENTEAFF. The chain has TRBV10-3 and TRBJ1-1; no definite D call. Germline V lookup: CDR1 ENHRY, CDR2 SYGVKD. V was pared by 6 bases and J by 1 base, with 21 bases between. The CDR3 is made up of 17 amino acids.

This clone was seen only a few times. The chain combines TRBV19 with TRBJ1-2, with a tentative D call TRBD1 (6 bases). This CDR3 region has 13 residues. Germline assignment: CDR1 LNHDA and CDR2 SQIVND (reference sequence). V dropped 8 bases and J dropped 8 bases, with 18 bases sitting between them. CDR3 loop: CASSSNRVEGYTF. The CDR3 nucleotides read TGTGCCAGTTCTTCAAACAGGGTGGAAGGCTACACCTTC. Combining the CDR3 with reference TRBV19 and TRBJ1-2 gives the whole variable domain DGGITQSPKYLFRKEGQNVTLSCEQNLNHDAMYWYRQDPGQGLRLIYYSQIVNDFQKGDIAEGYSVSREKKESFPLTVTSAQKNPTAFYLCASSSNRVEGYTFGSGTRLTVV.

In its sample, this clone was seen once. The CDR3 DNA reads as TGTGCCAGCAGTGTATACGGGGCACGGTCACCCCTCCACTTT. It translates to CASSVYGARSPLHF. The V and J genes are TRBV2 and TRBJ1-6; TRBD1 might be the D (5 bases). CDR1 is SNHLY and CDR2 is FYNNEI in the germline V gene. This CDR3 is built from 14 residues. The ends were cut back, 4 bases at V and 10 bases at J, with 14 bases in the middle.

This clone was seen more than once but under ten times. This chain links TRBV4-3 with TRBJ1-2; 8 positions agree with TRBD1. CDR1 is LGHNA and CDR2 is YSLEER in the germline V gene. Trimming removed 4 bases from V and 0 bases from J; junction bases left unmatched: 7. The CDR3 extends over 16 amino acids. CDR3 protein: CASSRLTGEANYGYTF. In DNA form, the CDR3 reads TGCGCCAGCAGCCGGTTGACAGGGGAAGCTAACTATGGCTACACCTTC.

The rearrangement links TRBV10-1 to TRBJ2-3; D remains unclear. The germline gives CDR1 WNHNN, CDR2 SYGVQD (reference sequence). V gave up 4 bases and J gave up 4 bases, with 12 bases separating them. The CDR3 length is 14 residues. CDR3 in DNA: TGCGCCAGCAGTGGGACCACGGTGTCAGATACGCAGTATTTT. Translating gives CASSGTTVSDTQYF.

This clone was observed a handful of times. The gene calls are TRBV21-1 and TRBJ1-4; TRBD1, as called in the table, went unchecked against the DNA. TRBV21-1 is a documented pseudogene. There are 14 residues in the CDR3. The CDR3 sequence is CASSKGATNEKLFF. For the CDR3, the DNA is TGTGCCAGCAGCAAAGGGGCTACTAATGAAAAACTGTTTTTT.

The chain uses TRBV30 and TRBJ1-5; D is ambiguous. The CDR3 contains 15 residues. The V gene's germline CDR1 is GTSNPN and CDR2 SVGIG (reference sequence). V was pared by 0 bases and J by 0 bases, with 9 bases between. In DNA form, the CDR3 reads TGTGCCTGGAGTGTAACCGGGGATAGCAATCAGCCCCAGCATTTT. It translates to CAWSVTGDSNQPQHF.

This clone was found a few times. The CDR3 DNA is TGTGCCAGCAGACCCTGGACAGGGGACGAAGCTTTCTTT. It encodes CASRPWTGDEAFF. This chain uses TRBV5-6 with TRBJ1-1; 9 positions match TRBD1. This CDR3 spans 13 amino acids. The ends lost 5 bases at V and 8 bases at J; junction bases unmatched: 7. Germline V CDR1 and CDR2: SGHDT, YYEEEE.

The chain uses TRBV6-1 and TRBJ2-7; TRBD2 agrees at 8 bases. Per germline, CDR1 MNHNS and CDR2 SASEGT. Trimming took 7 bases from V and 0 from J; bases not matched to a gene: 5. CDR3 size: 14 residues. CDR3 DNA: TGTGCCAGCAAGAGGCGGGAGGACTCCTACGAGCAGTACTTC. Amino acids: CASKRREDSYEQYF.

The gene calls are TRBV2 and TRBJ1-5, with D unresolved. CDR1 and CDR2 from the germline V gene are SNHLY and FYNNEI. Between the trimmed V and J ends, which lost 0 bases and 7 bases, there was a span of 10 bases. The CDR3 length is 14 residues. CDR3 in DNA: TGTGCCAGCAGTGAAGCAAACCGGGAACAGCCCCAGCATTTT. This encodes CASSEANREQPQHF. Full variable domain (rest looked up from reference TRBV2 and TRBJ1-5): EPEVTQTPSHQVTQMGQEVILRCVPISNHLYFYWYRQILGQKVEFLVSFYNNEISEKSEIFDDQFSVERPDGSNFTLKIRSTKLEDSAMYFCASSEANREQPQHFGDGTRLSIL.

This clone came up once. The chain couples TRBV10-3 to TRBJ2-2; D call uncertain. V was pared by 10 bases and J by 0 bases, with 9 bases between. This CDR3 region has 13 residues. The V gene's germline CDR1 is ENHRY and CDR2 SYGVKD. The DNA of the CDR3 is TGTGCCAGCAATACTCCGAACACCGGGGAGCTGTTTTTT. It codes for CASNTPNTGELFF.

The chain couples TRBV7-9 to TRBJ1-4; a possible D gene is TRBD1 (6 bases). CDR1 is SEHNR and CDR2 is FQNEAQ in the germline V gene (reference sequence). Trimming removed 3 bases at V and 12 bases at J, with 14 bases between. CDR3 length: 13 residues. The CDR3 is CASSLGHLRELFF. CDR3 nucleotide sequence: TGTGCCAGCAGCTTGGGACACCTGAGGGAACTGTTTTTT.

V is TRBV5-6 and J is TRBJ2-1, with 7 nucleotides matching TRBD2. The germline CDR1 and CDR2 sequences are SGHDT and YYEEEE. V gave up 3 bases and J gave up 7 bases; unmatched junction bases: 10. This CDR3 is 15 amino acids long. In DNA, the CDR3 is TGTGCCAGCAGCTATTCGAGCGGGGTTGGGAATGAGCAGTTCTTC. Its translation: CASSYSSGVGNEQFF.

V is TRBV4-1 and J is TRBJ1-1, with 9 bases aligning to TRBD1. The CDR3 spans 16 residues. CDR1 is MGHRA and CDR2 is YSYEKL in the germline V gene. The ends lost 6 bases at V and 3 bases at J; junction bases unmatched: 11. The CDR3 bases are TGCGCCAGCAGTCAGGTCACAGGGGGCGCGGACACTGAAGCTTTCTTT. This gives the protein CASSQVTGGADTEAFF.

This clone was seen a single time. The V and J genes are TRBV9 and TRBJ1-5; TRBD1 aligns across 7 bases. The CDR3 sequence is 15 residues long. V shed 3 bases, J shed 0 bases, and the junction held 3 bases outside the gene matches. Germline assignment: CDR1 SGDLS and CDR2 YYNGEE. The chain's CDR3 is CASSDSGGSNQPQHF. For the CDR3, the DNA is TGTGCCAGCAGCGATTCAGGGGGTAGCAATCAGCCCCAGCATTTT.

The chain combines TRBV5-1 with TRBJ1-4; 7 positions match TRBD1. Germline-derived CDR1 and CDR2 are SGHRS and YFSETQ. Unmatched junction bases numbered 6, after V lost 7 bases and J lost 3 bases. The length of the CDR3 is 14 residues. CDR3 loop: CASGQGVPNEKLFF. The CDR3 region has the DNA TGCGCCAGCGGGCAGGGGGTGCCTAATGAAAAACTGTTTTTT.

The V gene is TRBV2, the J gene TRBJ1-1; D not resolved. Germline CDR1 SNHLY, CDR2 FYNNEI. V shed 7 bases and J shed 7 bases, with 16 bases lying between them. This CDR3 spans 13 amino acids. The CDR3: CASKNGDDNEAFF. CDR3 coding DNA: TGTGCCAGCAAGAACGGGGATGATAATGAAGCTTTCTTT. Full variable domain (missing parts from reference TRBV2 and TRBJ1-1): EPEVTQTPSHQVTQMGQEVILRCVPISNHLYFYWYRQILGQKVEFLVSFYNNEISEKSEIFDDQFSVERPDGSNFTLKIRSTKLEDSAMYFCASKNGDDNEAFFGQGTRLTVV.

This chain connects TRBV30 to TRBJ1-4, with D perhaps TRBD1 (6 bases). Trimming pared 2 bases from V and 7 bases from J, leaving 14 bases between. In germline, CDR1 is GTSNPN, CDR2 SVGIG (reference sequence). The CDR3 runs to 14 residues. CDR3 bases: TGTGCCTGGAGTCGTGGAGGGGGAAGTGAAAAACTGTTTTTT. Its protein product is CAWSRGGGSEKLFF.

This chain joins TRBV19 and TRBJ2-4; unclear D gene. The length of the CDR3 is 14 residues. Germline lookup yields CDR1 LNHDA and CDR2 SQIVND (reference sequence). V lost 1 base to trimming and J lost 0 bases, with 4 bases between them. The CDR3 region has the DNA TGTGCCAGTAGTATAGCCCTAGCCAAAAACATTCAGTACTTC. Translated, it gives CASSIALAKNIQYF.

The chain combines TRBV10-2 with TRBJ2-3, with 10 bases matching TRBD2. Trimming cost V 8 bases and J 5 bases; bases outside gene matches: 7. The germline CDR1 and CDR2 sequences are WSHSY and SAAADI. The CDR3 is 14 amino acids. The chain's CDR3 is CASGLAGDKDTQYF. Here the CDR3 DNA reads TGCGCCAGCGGGCTAGCGGGGGACAAAGATACGCAGTATTTT.

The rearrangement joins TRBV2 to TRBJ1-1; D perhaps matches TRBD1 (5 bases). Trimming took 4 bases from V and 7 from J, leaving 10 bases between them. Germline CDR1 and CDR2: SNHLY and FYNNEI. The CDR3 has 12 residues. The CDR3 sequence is CASSGYGGEAFF. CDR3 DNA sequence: TGTGCCAGCAGTGGCTATGGGGGTGAAGCTTTCTTT.

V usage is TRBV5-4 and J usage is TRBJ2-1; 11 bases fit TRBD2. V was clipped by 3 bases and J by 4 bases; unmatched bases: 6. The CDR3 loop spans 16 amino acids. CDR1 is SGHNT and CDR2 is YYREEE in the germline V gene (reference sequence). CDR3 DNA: TGTGCCAGCAGCTCGCCGACTAGCGGGGAATACAATGAGCAGTTCTTC. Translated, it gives CASSSPTSGEYNEQFF.

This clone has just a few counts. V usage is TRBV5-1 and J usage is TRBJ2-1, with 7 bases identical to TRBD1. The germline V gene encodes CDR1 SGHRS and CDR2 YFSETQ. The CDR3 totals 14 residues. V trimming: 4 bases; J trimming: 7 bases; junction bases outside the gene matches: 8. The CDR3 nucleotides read TGCGCCAGCAGCCCGAGCGACAGGGAAAATGAGCAGTTCTTC. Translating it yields CASSPSDRENEQFF.

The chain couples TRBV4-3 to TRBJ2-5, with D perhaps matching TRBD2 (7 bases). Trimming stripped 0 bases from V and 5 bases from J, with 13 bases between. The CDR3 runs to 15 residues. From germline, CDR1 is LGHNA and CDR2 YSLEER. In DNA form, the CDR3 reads TGCGCCAGCAGCCAAGATTCGGGGGGCGCGGAGACCCAGTACTTC. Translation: CASSQDSGGAETQYF.

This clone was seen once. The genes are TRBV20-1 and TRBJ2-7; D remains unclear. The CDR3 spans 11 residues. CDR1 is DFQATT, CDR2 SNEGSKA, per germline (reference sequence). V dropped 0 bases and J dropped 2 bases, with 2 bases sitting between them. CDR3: CSARDAYEQYF. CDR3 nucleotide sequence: TGCAGTGCTAGAGATGCCTACGAGCAGTACTTC.

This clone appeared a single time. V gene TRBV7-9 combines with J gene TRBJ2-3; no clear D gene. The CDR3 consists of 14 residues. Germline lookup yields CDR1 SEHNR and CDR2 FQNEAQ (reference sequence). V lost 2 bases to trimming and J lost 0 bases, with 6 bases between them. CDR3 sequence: CASSLTSSTDTQYF. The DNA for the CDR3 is TGTGCCAGCAGCTTAACGAGTAGCACAGATACGCAGTATTTT. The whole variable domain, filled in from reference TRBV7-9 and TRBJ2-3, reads DTGVSQNPRHKITKRGQNVTFRCDPISEHNRLYWYRQTLGQGPEFLTYFQNEAQLEKSRLLSDRFSAERPKGSFSTLEIQRTEQGDSAMYLCASSLTSSTDTQYFGPGTRLTVL.

CDR3 region: CAISESMGGSGNTIYF. In nucleotides, the CDR3 is TGTGCCATCAGTGAGTCGATGGGGGGCTCTGGAAACACCATATATTTT. V and J are TRBV10-3 and TRBJ1-3, with a possible D match to TRBD1 (5 bases). This CDR3 is built from 16 residues. CDR1 is ENHRY and CDR2 is SYGVKD in the germline V gene. Trimming left V 0 bases short and J 0 bases short, with 9 bases between.